These T cell receptor beta chains were read from a single sample in a study of T-cell reconstitution after alpha-beta-depleted transplantation in children. MiXCR was run by TCRdb on the PCR reads, yielding one entry per CDR3 protein. Among about 980,000 distinct CDR3 sequences, around 30% were seen once, and the ten largest hold under 30%. Material: PBMCs, mostly from graft donor cells, obtained 360 days after TCRalphabeta/CD19-depleted stem cell transplant. The receptor source for this set is a boy under two years old who had a stem cell transplant for SCID, so the T cells may come from the graft donor. Each CDR3 is given with its conserved first and last residue. A D gene is named only where the DNA matches it firmly. Expanded clones are given a class, and other clones once, few, many or no size at all.

d_call j_call clone_size v_call cdr3_aa cdr3_nt
TRBD2 TRBJ2-3 few TRBV20-1 CSASHLAGDTDTQYF TGCAGTGCTAGTCACCTAGCGGGGGACACAGATACGCAGTATTTT
. TRBJ2-2 . TRBV25-1 CASSLHGSTGELFF TGTGCCAGCAGTCTTCACGGCTCCACCGGGGAGCTGTTTTTT
TRBD2 TRBJ2-1 few TRBV11-2 CASSLLSGGVYNEQFF TGTGCCAGCAGCTTACTTAGCGGGGGGGTCTACAATGAGCAGTTCTTC
TRBD1 TRBJ2-7 few TRBV10-3 CAISAVTGTSEQYF TGTGCCATCAGTGCCGTGACAGGGACGTCCGAGCAGTACTTC
. TRBJ2-4 many TRBV4-2 CASSQVGRAPGIQYF TGTGCCAGCAGCCAAGTTGGCAGGGCCCCTGGCATTCAGTACTTC
. TRBJ2-1 . TRBV24-1 CATSEAGYEQFF TGTGCCACCAGTGAGGCGGGGTATGAGCAGTTCTTC
. TRBJ2-5 . TRBV4-2 CASSQDKRTGETQYF TGTGCCAGCAGCCAAGATAAGAGGACCGGGGAGACCCAGTACTTC
TRBD2 TRBJ2-5 . TRBV7-2 CASSLARLAGGPGETQYF TGTGCCAGCAGCTTAGCACGTCTAGCGGGGGGCCCCGGAGAGACCCAGTACTTC
TRBD1 TRBJ1-4 . TRBV11-2 CASSLIVGGKLFF TGTGCCAGCAGCTTAATTGTAGGGGGCAAACTGTTTTTT
. TRBJ1-2 . TRBV12-3/TRBV12-4 CASTSGGYGYTF TGTGCCAGCACCAGCGGAGGCTATGGCTACACCTTC
. TRBJ2-2 once TRBV7-3 CASSLIPGARTGELFF TGTGCCAGCAGCTTAATTCCGGGGGCGCGGACCGGGGAGCTGTTTTTT
TRBD2 TRBJ2-3 . TRBV7-2 CASSKPGLAADTQYF TGTGCCAGCAGCAAACCGGGACTAGCAGCCGATACGCAGTATTTT
. TRBJ1-2 . TRBV9 CASSVEGHYNYGYTF TGTGCCAGCAGCGTAGAGGGACACTATAACTATGGCTACACCTTC
. TRBJ2-5 . TRBV4-1 CASSQDKRFQETQYF TGCGCCAGCAGCCAAGATAAGCGGTTCCAAGAGACCCAGTACTTC
TRBD1 TRBJ2-4 . TRBV12-3/TRBV12-4 CASSLDSGTGRRLAKNIQYF TGTGCCAGCAGTTTAGATTCCGGGACAGGGAGACGATTAGCCAAAAACATTCAGTACTTC
TRBD2 TRBJ2-1 . TRBV3-1 CASGRGTIGYNEQFF TGTGCCAGTGGACGAGGGACTATAGGCTACAATGAGCAGTTCTTC
. TRBJ1-1 . TRBV12-3/TRBV12-4 CASSFRVNGEAFF TGTGCCAGCAGTTTTCGTGTAAACGGTGAAGCTTTCTTT
TRBD2 TRBJ2-3 few TRBV20-1 CSVGTSGAYPTDTQYF TGCAGTGTTGGGACTAGCGGGGCCTACCCCACAGATACGCAGTATTTT
TRBD1 TRBJ2-7 many TRBV29-1 CSVEDQGDYEQYF TGCAGCGTTGAAGATCAGGGGGATTACGAGCAGTACTTC
. TRBJ2-3 many TRBV11-2 CASSLDWVLSFPDTQYF TGTGCCAGCAGCTTAGATTGGGTCCTATCGTTCCCAGATACGCAGTATTTT
TRBD2 TRBJ2-5 few TRBV4-2 CASSQGLAGDWGETQYF TGTGCCAGCAGCCAAGGACTAGCGGGGGACTGGGGAGAGACCCAGTACTTC
TRBD2 TRBJ2-3 few TRBV7-2 CASSPGSGVGTDTQYF TGTGCCAGCAGCCCAGGTAGCGGGGTCGGCACAGATACGCAGTATTTT
. TRBJ2-1 few TRBV7-3 CASSSSGTRTEQFF TGTGCCAGCAGCTCTTCCGGGACTCGGACTGAGCAGTTCTTC
. TRBJ1-5 few TRBV12-3/TRBV12-4 CASSRWGPHDQPQHF TGTGCCAGCAGCCGGTGGGGGCCCCACGATCAGCCCCAGCATTTT
. TRBJ2-3 . TRBV5-1 CASSPKVRGVKDTQYF TGCGCCAGCAGCCCGAAAGTTAGGGGGGTTAAAGATACGCAGTATTTT
TRBD2 TRBJ2-1 . TRBV20-1 CSAPSGNEQFF TGCAGTGCTCCTAGCGGCAATGAGCAGTTCTTC
TRBD2 TRBJ2-1 few TRBV2 CASKFTRGGPRNEQFF TGTGCCAGCAAGTTCACGCGGGGGGGGCCTCGGAATGAGCAGTTCTTC
TRBD2 TRBJ2-3 few TRBV20-1 CSARASGAHTQYF TGCAGTGCTAGAGCTAGCGGGGCCCATACGCAGTATTTT
. TRBJ2-1 . TRBV6-5 CASSYPGQFNEQFF TGTGCCAGCAGTTACCCCGGACAGTTCAATGAGCAGTTCTTC
TRBD2 TRBJ2-3 . TRBV11-1 CASRGGPTDTQYF TGTGCCAGCCGGGGGGGCCCCACAGATACGCAGTATTTT
. TRBJ2-1 . TRBV12-3/TRBV12-4 CASSPATEQFF TGTGCCAGCAGTCCTGCGACGGAGCAGTTCTTC
. TRBJ1-4 few TRBV20-1 CSARMPGTWNEKLFF TGCAGTGCTCGCATGCCCGGGACCTGGAATGAAAAACTGTTTTTT
. TRBJ1-2 few TRBV12-3/TRBV12-4 CASSFGRSNYGYTF TGTGCCAGCAGTTTCGGCAGGTCGAACTATGGCTACACCTTC
. TRBJ1-1 . TRBV5-6 CASSPWGQSNTEAFF TGTGCCAGCAGCCCGTGGGGACAAAGCAACACTGAAGCTTTCTTT
TRBD1 TRBJ2-7 . TRBV5-1 CASSRGQGYDEQYF TGCGCCAGCAGCCGCGGACAGGGGTACGACGAGCAGTACTTC
TRBD2 TRBJ2-3 many TRBV20-1 CSASRTSGGTTDTQYF TGCAGTGCTAGTCGGACTAGCGGGGGGACCACAGATACGCAGTATTTT
. TRBJ2-2 . TRBV6-5 CASSYSSSITANTGELFF TGTGCCAGCAGTTACTCGAGTTCTATCACGGCGAACACCGGGGAGCTGTTTTTT
. TRBJ2-1 few TRBV2 CASSDRTSYNEQFF TGTGCCAGCAGTGACAGGACGTCCTACAATGAGCAGTTCTTC
TRBD1 TRBJ2-5 few TRBV6-1 CASRLMGQPQGTQYF TGTGCCAGCCGACTAATGGGACAGCCCCAGGGGACCCAGTACTTC
TRBD1 TRBJ1-2 . TRBV7-9 CASSSDRVGGYTF TGTGCCAGCAGCTCCGACAGGGTTGGTGGCTACACCTTC
TRBD2 TRBJ2-7 . TRBV7-2 CASSPTSGEGSYEQYF TGTGCCAGCAGCCCAACTAGCGGGGAGGGATCATACGAGCAGTACTTC
TRBD2 TRBJ2-3 few TRBV20-1 CSAGSGGASPPTDTQYF TGCAGTGCTGGTAGCGGGGGGGCTTCCCCCCCCACAGATACGCAGTATTTT
TRBD2 TRBJ2-7 . TRBV10-3 CAISSDGGGPYEQYF TGTGCCATCAGTTCGGATGGCGGGGGACCCTACGAGCAGTACTTC
. TRBJ2-3 . TRBV5-1 CASILCPGASNTDTQYF TGCGCCAGCATCCTCTGTCCTGGGGCTAGCAACACAGATACGCAGTATTTT
TRBD1 TRBJ2-2 . TRBV5-1 CASSPGTGLRTGELFF TGCGCCAGCAGCCCGGGGACAGGGCTCCGAACCGGGGAGCTGTTTTTT
TRBD1 TRBJ2-5 . TRBV10-3 CAISDLGRGISETQYF TGTGCCATCAGTGATCTGGGCAGGGGGATTTCGGAGACCCAGTACTTC
TRBD1 TRBJ1-1 . TRBV12-3/TRBV12-4 CASSPLTGKKGTEAFF TGTGCCAGCAGTCCCTTGACAGGGAAGAAGGGGACTGAAGCTTTCTTT
TRBD1 TRBJ2-2 few TRBV5-1 CASSLAGTGRNTGELFF TGCGCCAGCAGCTTGGCCGGGACAGGAAGGAACACCGGGGAGCTGTTTTTT
. TRBJ2-3 once TRBV2 CASSDSADTQYF TGTGCCAGCAGTGATTCGGCCGATACGCAGTATTTT
. TRBJ2-2 . TRBV11-1 CASRSGVGGELFF TGTGCCAGTCGATCCGGGGTTGGCGGGGAGCTGTTTTTT
TRBD1 TRBJ1-2 . TRBV7-9 CASSIPGQGRGYTF TGTGCCAGCAGCATTCCGGGACAGGGGCGGGGCTACACCTTC
TRBD2 TRBJ2-3 . TRBV24-1 CATSEGSGASTDTQYF TGTGCCACCAGTGAAGGCAGCGGGGCTAGCACAGATACGCAGTATTTT
. TRBJ2-7 . TRBV5-1 CASSLWGGGVNRAQRGQPYEQYF TGCGCCAGCAGCCTTTGGGGGGGCGGGGTGAACAGAGCTCAGCGGGGACAACCCTACGAGCAGTACTTC
. TRBJ1-1 few TRBV6-5 CASSYRGGRNTEAFF TGTGCCAGCAGTTACAGAGGGGGTAGGAACACTGAAGCTTTCTTT
. TRBJ2-3 . TRBV10-2 CASSRTPGADTQYF TGCGCCAGCAGTCGGACTCCAGGGGCAGATACGCAGTATTTT
. TRBJ2-5 few TRBV3-1 CASSQFGETQYF TGTGCCAGCAGCCAATTTGGAGAGACCCAGTACTTC
. TRBJ1-2 . TRBV15 CATSRESVENYGYTF TGTGCCACCAGCAGAGAGTCAGTAGAGAACTATGGCTACACCTTC